This TCR beta chain was profiled in a study of T-cell memory formation after mild COVID-19. The CDR3 covers 13 residues. Trimming pared 0 bases from V and 10 bases from J, leaving 10 bases between. CDR1 MNHNY and CDR2 SVGAGI come from the germline V gene (reference sequence). This clonotype was found a few times. TCRdb ran MiXCR on the 5' RACE reads and lists one entry per CDR3 protein. This sample has tens of thousands of distinct CDR3 sequences, with more than 13% found just once. The sequenced sample was PBMCs or a T cell subset sorted from them (not recorded which). This TCR was recovered from a man younger than 35 who had mild COVID-19 (a few samples of this study predate the infection). Cell type and time point are not known. This chain joins TRBV6-6 and TRBJ2-1; D might be TRBD1 (5 bases). The CDR3 DNA reads TGTGCCAGCAGTTACTCGACAGCTCGAGAGCAGTTCTTC. This sequence encodes CASSYSTAREQFF.